The entry below describes one T cell receptor beta chain. RNA was extracted from bulk tissue without any cell sorting. Distant lung tissue was collected more than 3 cm away from the tumor edge. The entry originates in a study of tumor and adjacent non-tumor tissue in lung cancer. Study context: Histology: about a dozen adenocarcinoma, a couple of squamous cell carcinoma, 1 small cell lung cancer. Around 4 million productive TCRbeta reads were obtained per sample on average.

Germline CDR1 reads SGHNT; CDR2 reads YYREEE (reference sequence). V lost 0 bases and J lost 2, with 11 bases in between. The CDR3 spans 15 residues. Three rounds of nested PCR, following a modified ARM-PCR protocol, produced the TCRbeta library. One entry per CDR3 protein results from TCRdb running MiXCR on the multiplex PCR reads. Altogether around 50,000 distinct CDR3 sequences are present, about two thirds being singletons, with the ten largest covering roughly 30%. This sequence originates from a woman in her 70s with non-small cell lung cancer. The chain links TRBV5-4 to TRBJ2-5, with D possibly matching TRBD1 (6 bases). Sequencing was done on a sample of distant non-tumor lung tissue. CDR3 residues: CASSLGGTPQETQYF. The DNA for the CDR3 is TGTGCCAGCAGCTTGGGGGGGACACCACAAGAGACCCAGTACTTC.